The 28 T cell receptor beta chains listed next were all sequenced from one sample in a study of Ad26.COV2.S vaccination and SARS-CoV-2 variants. The treatment was: over 15 received Ad26.COV2.S at low or high dose, single or two shots; roughly five received placebo; per-sample allocation not given. Samples were taken on day 63 after the first vaccine or placebo injection. Sequenced by immunoSEQ multiplex PCR; TCRdb stores in-frame clones only, minus some. The sample lists just over 350,000 clones; roughly 85% were seen once. This sample comprised peripheral blood, obtained in a trial of Ad26.COV2.S vaccine versus placebo. These receptor sequences come from a person between 18 and 59 years old who received the Ad26.COV2.S COVID-19 vaccine or a placebo.

The rearrangement links TRBV19 to TRBJ2-7; D possibly corresponds to TRBD1 (5 bases). This CDR3 contains 14 residues. V lost 3 bases, J lost 0 bases, and 9 bases lay in between. Germline lookup yields CDR1 LNHDA and CDR2 SQIVND (reference sequence). The CDR3 sequence: CASSMGRASYEQYF. The CDR3 DNA sequence: TGTGCCAGTAGTATGGGCAGGGCCTCCTACGAGCAGTACTTC.

V usage is TRBV2 and J usage is TRBJ2-7; 8 positions match TRBD2. V lost 6 bases and J lost 1; bases outside the gene matches: 5. Germline assignment: CDR1 SNHLY and CDR2 FYNNEI. This CDR3 contains 14 residues. CDR3 sequence reads: CASRLLAESYEQYF. The CDR3 DNA reads TGTGCCAGCAGGTTACTAGCGGAATCCTACGAGCAGTACTTC. Complete variable domain (other parts from reference TRBV2 and TRBJ2-7): EPEVTQTPSHQVTQMGQEVILRCVPISNHLYFYWYRQILGQKVEFLVSFYNNEISEKSEIFDDQFSVERPDGSNFTLKIRSTKLEDSAMYFCASRLLAESYEQYFGPGTRLTVT.

This rearrangement joins TRBV6-5 to TRBJ1-2; possibly TRBD1 for D (6 bases). The CDR3 has 12 residues. The V and J ends lost 5 bases and 8 bases respectively, with 12 bases between them. Germline CDR1 MNHEY, CDR2 SVGAGI. CDR3 DNA: TGTGCCAGCAGTACAGGGAATAAGGGCTACACCTTC. This encodes CASSTGNKGYTF.

The J gene is TRBJ1-1, the V gene TRBV19; D uncertain. Germline lookup yields CDR1 LNHDA and CDR2 SQIVND (reference sequence). V lost 2 bases, J lost 0 bases, and 10 bases lay in between. The CDR3 loop spans 15 amino acids. CDR3 coding DNA: TGTGCCAGTAGTATAAGCGGGGAGATGAACACTGAAGCTTTCTTT. It yields the protein CASSISGEMNTEAFF.

This clone is a singleton in its sample. The chain carries TRBV9 and TRBJ2-7; 7 bases agree with TRBD1. With 4 bases clipped from V and 1 base from J, the junction kept 5 bases outside the gene matches. The CDR3 totals 14 residues. Germline CDR1 SGDLS, CDR2 YYNGEE. The CDR3 protein is CASSPIQGSYEQYF. CDR3 nucleotides: TGTGCCAGCAGCCCTATACAGGGGTCCTACGAGCAGTACTTC.

This chain connects TRBV7-2 to TRBJ2-2; 11 bases agree with TRBD1. The ends lost 5 bases at V and 4 bases at J; junction bases unmatched: 6. Per the germline V gene, CDR1 is SGHTA and CDR2 is FQGNSA. This CDR3 spans 16 amino acids. CDR3 sequence reads: CASSPYGTGGTGELFF. The CDR3 bases are TGTGCCAGCAGCCCCTACGGGACAGGGGGCACCGGGGAGCTGTTTTTT.

The rearrangement links TRBV3-1 (or the pseudogene TRBV3-2) to TRBJ2-5; D uncertain. With 4 bases removed from V and 5 bases from J, the gap between germline ends came to 17 bases. CDR3 size: 15 residues. Germline CDR1 LGHDT, CDR2 YNNKEL (reference sequence). CDR3 sequence: CASSRTSGFGETQYF. The CDR3 DNA is TGTGCCAGCAGCCGAACATCGGGCTTTGGGGAGACCCAGTACTTC.

The chain couples TRBV15 to TRBJ1-3, with no clear D. The V gene's germline CDR1 is LNHNV and CDR2 YYDKDF (reference sequence). Trimming took 1 base from V and 5 from J, leaving 12 bases between them. The CDR3 contains 15 residues. CDR3: CATSRAPRGRNTIYF. For the CDR3, the DNA is TGTGCCACCAGCAGAGCACCGAGAGGACGAAACACCATATATTTT. The whole variable domain, filled in from reference TRBV15 and TRBJ1-3, reads DAMVIQNPRYQVTQFGKPVTLSCSQTLNHNVMYWYQQKSSQAPKLLFHYYDKDFNNEADTPDNFQSRRPNTSFCFLDIRSPGLGDTAMYLCATSRAPRGRNTIYFGEGSWLTVV.

This sequence joins TRBV9 and TRBJ2-7; 10 bases line up with TRBD1. J lost 3 bases, V lost 3 bases, and 6 bases had no gene match. Germline CDR1 reads SGDLS; CDR2 reads YYNGEE. This CDR3 has 15 amino acids. CDR3 in DNA: TGTGCCAGCAGCGCAGGGACAGGGGTATTCTACGAGCAGTACTTC. Translating it yields CASSAGTGVFYEQYF.

The chain carries TRBV5-1 and TRBJ2-7; D ambiguous. The CDR3 covers 16 residues. Trimming took off 1 base at V and 2 bases at J, with 16 bases between the two ends. CDR1 SGHRS and CDR2 YFSETQ come from the germline V gene. The CDR3 bases are TGCGCCAGCAGCTTGTCGATTCTGGGAACGACCTACGAGCAGTACTTC. It yields the protein CASSLSILGTTYEQYF.

V and J are TRBV19 and TRBJ2-4, with 8 nucleotides matching TRBD1. V lost 5 bases to trimming and J lost 7 bases; unmatched junction nucleotides: 7. This CDR3 has 14 amino acids. Germline CDR1 and CDR2: LNHDA and SQIVND (reference sequence). In DNA, the CDR3 is TGTGCCAGTAGTTTGGCAGGGGGCCTGAACATTCAGTACTTC. It encodes CASSLAGGLNIQYF.

The chain uses TRBV10-3 and TRBJ2-3, with a weak D call TRBD1 (6 bases). Germline assignment: CDR1 ENHRY and CDR2 SYGVKD. The V and J ends lost 3 bases and 0 bases respectively, with 13 bases between them. The CDR3 extends over 16 amino acids. The CDR3 bases are TGTGCCATCAGTGACCCGGACAGCTCTAGCACAGATACGCAGTATTTT. Translation gives CAISDPDSSSTDTQYF.

Regarding this clone: Other DNA sequences within the sample encode an identical CDR3. This chain joins TRBV27 and TRBJ2-7; D may match TRBD1 or TRBD2 (6 bases each). Germline V lookup: CDR1 MNHEY, CDR2 SMNVEV (reference sequence). V was pared by 2 bases and J by 3 bases, with 8 bases between. The CDR3 spans 13 residues. The CDR3 spells CASSLRGDYEQYF. Written as DNA, the CDR3 is TGTGCCAGCAGTTTAAGGGGGGACTACGAGCAGTACTTC.

The chain couples TRBV18 to TRBJ2-3; 7 positions match TRBD1. The CDR3 contains 16 residues. V was clipped by 10 bases and J by 0 bases; unmatched bases: 13. The germline gives CDR1 KGHSH, CDR2 LQKENI. CDR3 in amino acids: CATTPEGTESTDTQYF. CDR3 sequence (DNA): TGTGCCACCACCCCGGAAGGGACAGAGAGCACAGATACGCAGTATTTT.

The chain joins TRBV28 to TRBJ1-2; 8 positions agree with TRBD1. J gave up 7 bases and V 3 bases, and 4 bases lay outside the gene matches. CDR3 length: 13 amino acids. The germline gives CDR1 MDHEN, CDR2 SYDVKM. In DNA form, the CDR3 reads TGTGCCAGCAGTTTTTCACAGGGGGTTGGCTACACCTTC. Translation gives CASSFSQGVGYTF.

In its sample, this clone was seen a few times. The genes are TRBV7-8 and TRBJ2-3, with 8 bases identical to TRBD2. The J segment lost 4 bases and the V segment lost 4 bases, leaving 4 bases of the junction unmatched. The CDR3 length is 14 residues. The germline V gene has CDR1 SGHVS and CDR2 FQNEAQ. The CDR3 region has the DNA TGTGCCAGCAGCTACCGGGAGGGTGCAGATACGCAGTATTTT. Its translation: CASSYREGADTQYF.

The chain combines TRBV27 with TRBJ1-5; no firm D call. CDR1 is MNHEY and CDR2 is SMNVEV in the germline V gene (reference sequence). V lost 3 bases and J 5 bases, leaving 8 bases between the germline ends. The CDR3 extends over 13 amino acids. CDR3 nucleotides: TGTGCCAGCAGTTTTCGAGAATATCAGCCCCAGCATTTT. Protein: CASSFREYQPQHF.

This clone is a singleton in its sample. The genes are TRBV4-3 and TRBJ1-2, with 8 bases fitting TRBD1. CDR3 length equals 16 residues. CDR1 is LGHNA and CDR2 is YSLEER in the germline V gene. J lost 4 bases, V lost 0 bases, and 7 bases had no gene match. The chain's CDR3 is CASSQDQGAVSYGYTF. CDR3 coding DNA: TGCGCCAGCAGCCAAGATCAGGGGGCTGTGAGCTATGGCTACACCTTC.

The V call is TRBV2, the J call TRBJ1-4; D not resolved. Trimming cost V 6 bases and J 7 bases, with 18 bases left between them. CDR3 size: 15 residues. Germline CDR1 and CDR2: SNHLY and FYNNEI. The CDR3, as DNA: TGTGCCAGCAGGCCCTGGGGTGGCGACGGTGAAAAACTGTTTTTT. Protein: CASRPWGGDGEKLFF.

This chain joins TRBV30 and TRBJ1-5; D is unclear. Germline V gene lookup returns CDR1 GTSNPN and CDR2 SVGIG (reference sequence). The CDR3 runs to 14 residues. Trimming left V 0 bases short and J 5 bases short, with 11 bases between. Written as DNA, the CDR3 is TGTGCCTGGAGTGTAGGGTGGGATGATCAGCCCCAGCATTTT. Amino acid sequence: CAWSVGWDDQPQHF.

This rearrangement joins TRBV12-3 or TRBV12-4 to TRBJ1-2; no definite D call. This CDR3 has 12 amino acids. The V end lost 1 base, the J end lost 7 bases, and 7 bases lay between the germline ends. CDR3 residues: CASSLDRVGYTF. In DNA form, the CDR3 reads TGTGCCAGCAGTTTAGACAGAGTTGGCTACACCTTC.

CDR3 residues: CASRGQGGSAQYF. DNA for the CDR3: TGTGCCAGCAGGGGGCAGGGTGGTTCCGCGCAGTACTTC. The chain employs TRBV6-6 and TRBJ2-7; D perhaps matches TRBD1 (5 bases). Germline V gene lookup returns CDR1 MNHNY and CDR2 SVGAGI (reference sequence). The length of the CDR3 is 13 residues. The ends were cut back, 6 bases at V and 9 bases at J, with 18 bases in the middle.

This clone was recorded once. The rearrangement links TRBV5-1 to TRBJ1-2; TRBD1 might be the D (5 bases). This CDR3 has 13 residues. Germline-derived CDR1 and CDR2 are SGHRS and YFSETQ. The V gene lost 2 bases and the J gene lost 10 bases, with 15 bases spanning the gap. The CDR3 bases are TGCGCCAGCAGCTTATACCCGTCAGGGAACTACACCTTC. Protein: CASSLYPSGNYTF.

The chain links TRBV5-8 to TRBJ2-2; 11 positions agree with TRBD2. Germline CDR1 SGHTS, CDR2 YDEGEE. CDR3 length: 18 residues. The V segment lost 4 bases and the J segment 0 bases; nucleotides outside the gene matches: 8. CDR3 DNA: TGTGCCAGCAGCCCGGGACTAGCGGTAAATGCGAACACCGGGGAGCTGTTTTTT. It yields the protein CASSPGLAVNANTGELFF.

This clone was observed a handful of times. The same CDR3 is also encoded by other DNA sequences in this sample. V usage is TRBV5-1 and J usage is TRBJ2-7; a weak D match, TRBD1 (5 bases). Between the trimmed V and J ends, which lost 4 bases and 0 bases, there was a span of 5 bases. The CDR3 is 12 amino acids. Germline loops: CDR1 SGHRS, CDR2 YFSETQ. The CDR3 protein is CASSRGSYEQYF. DNA for the CDR3: TGCGCCAGCAGCAGGGGCTCCTACGAGCAGTACTTC.

CDR3 in amino acids: CASSLAPQGGGVNSPLHF. CDR3 DNA: TGCGCCAGCAGCTTGGCTCCCCAGGGAGGGGGTGTGAATTCACCCCTCCACTTT. V gene TRBV5-1 combines with J gene TRBJ1-6; TRBD1 is a possible D gene (6 bases). Trimming shortened V by 0 bases and J by 7 bases, and 20 bases separated the two germline ends. CDR1 SGHRS and CDR2 YFSETQ come from the germline V gene. This CDR3 is built from 18 residues.

This clone was seen only once. The chain couples TRBV6-4 to TRBJ1-1, with TRBD1 as a possible D gene (5 bases). Germline values: CDR1 MRHNA, CDR2 SNTAGT. The CDR3 totals 16 residues. Between the trimmed V and J ends, which lost 5 bases and 0 bases, there was a span of 16 bases. The CDR3 sequence: CASSPYASGMNTEAFF. Written as DNA, the CDR3 is TGTGCCAGCAGTCCTTATGCCTCAGGGATGAACACTGAAGCTTTCTTT.

V gene TRBV28 combines with J gene TRBJ2-5; possibly TRBD2 for D (6 bases). Germline V CDR1 and CDR2: MDHEN, SYDVKM. Trimming left V 6 bases short and J 5 bases short, with 13 bases between. The CDR3 runs to 13 residues. The CDR3 reads CASRVGGGETQYF. For the CDR3, the DNA is TGTGCCAGCAGGGTGGGAGGAGGGGAGACCCAGTACTTC.